This TCR beta chain was profiled in a study of human T cells and chemical hapten exposure. The time point was: patch test 2, 6 weeks after DPC sensitization. Specified treatment: therapeutic diphenylcyclopropenone sensitization with weekly scalp DPC. At least ten counts were recorded for this clonotype. One entry per CDR3 protein, called by TCRdb with MiXCR from the RACE reads. The table includes about 95,000 distinct CDR3 sequences, roughly 11% detected once. V was clipped by 5 bases and J by 3 bases; unmatched bases: 7. The germline V gene encodes CDR1 SGHTA and CDR2 FQGNSA. The CDR3 has 15 amino acids.

V gene TRBV7-2 combines with J gene TRBJ2-3, with 8 bases that match TRBD1. This TCR came from a woman in her forties with alopecia areata. Some clones in this sample may be carry-over from other donors' samples. This specimen consisted of whole blood, obtained in connection with sensitization to the hapten diphenylcyclopropenone (DPC). This CDR3 is CASSPRGQVTDTQYF. CDR3 DNA sequence: TGTGCCAGCAGCCCCAGGGGGCAGGTGACAGATACGCAGTATTTT. Supplemented by reference TRBV7-2 and TRBJ2-3, the full variable domain reads GAGVSQSPSNKVTEKGKDVELRCDPISGHTALYWYRQSLGQGLEFLIYFQGNSAPDKSGLPSDRFSAERTGGSVSTLTIQRTQQEDSAVYLCASSPRGQVTDTQYFGPGTRLTVL.